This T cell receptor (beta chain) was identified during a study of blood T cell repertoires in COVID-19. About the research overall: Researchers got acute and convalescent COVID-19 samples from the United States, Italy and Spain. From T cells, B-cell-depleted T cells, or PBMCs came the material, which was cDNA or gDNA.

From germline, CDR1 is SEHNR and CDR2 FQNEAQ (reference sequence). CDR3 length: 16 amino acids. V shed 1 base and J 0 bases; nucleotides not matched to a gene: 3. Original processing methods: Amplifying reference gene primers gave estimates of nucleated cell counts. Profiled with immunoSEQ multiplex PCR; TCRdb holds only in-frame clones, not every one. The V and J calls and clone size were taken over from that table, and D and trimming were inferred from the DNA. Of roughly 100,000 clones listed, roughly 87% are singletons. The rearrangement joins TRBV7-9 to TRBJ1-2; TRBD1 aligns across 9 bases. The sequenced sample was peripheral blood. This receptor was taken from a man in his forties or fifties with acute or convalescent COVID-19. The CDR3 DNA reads TGTGCCAGCAGCTTAGGGACAGGGGAACCTAACTATGGCTACACCTTC. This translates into CASSLGTGEPNYGYTF.